A single sample gave rise to the 24 T cell receptor beta chains below, sequenced in a study of T cell responses to AZD1222 COVID-19 vaccine. Assay used: immunoSEQ multiplex PCR; TCRdb lists only in-frame clones, some missing. The sample gives roughly 120,000 clones, approximately 94% of which show up once; about 5% is in the top ten. The material sequenced was peripheral blood, taken 28 days after the second AZD1222 dose. The receptors derive from an adult who received the AZD1222 COVID-19 vaccine.

The V and J genes are TRBV5-1 and TRBJ2-7; weak D call: TRBD1 (5 bases). CDR1 and CDR2 from the germline V gene are SGHRS and YFSETQ. The CDR3 consists of 13 residues. V was trimmed by 2 bases and J by 3 bases, leaving 9 bases between them. CDR3 in DNA: TGCGCCAGCAGCTTAAGTACAGGCTACGAGCAGTACTTC. This sequence encodes CASSLSTGYEQYF.

This clone came up once. In nucleotides, the CDR3 is TGTGCCAGCAATGCGGGACCGAGGACCGAGCAGTACTTC. This codes for CASNAGPRTEQYF. The chain uses TRBV6-5 and TRBJ2-7; D may be TRBD2 (6 bases). The CDR3 extends over 13 amino acids. In germline, CDR1 is MNHEY, CDR2 SVGAGI. The germline V and J ends were trimmed by 7 bases and 6 bases, with 16 bases remaining between them.

The rearrangement joins TRBV7-3 to TRBJ2-3, with D tentatively TRBD1 or TRBD2 (7 bases each). The germline V and J ends were trimmed by 6 bases and 2 bases, with 12 bases remaining between them. From germline, CDR1 is SGHTA and CDR2 FQGTGA. The CDR3 has 14 amino acids. The CDR3 bases are TGTGCCAGCAGAAGCGGGACAGTCACAGATACGCAGTATTTT. Its translation is CASRSGTVTDTQYF.

V and J are TRBV15 and TRBJ1-5; D might be TRBD1 (6 bases). CDR3 length equals 18 residues. The V gene lost 0 bases and the J gene lost 0 bases, with 15 bases spanning the gap. The germline gives CDR1 LNHNV, CDR2 YYDKDF (reference sequence). CDR3 coding DNA: TGTGCCACCAGCAGAGATCGCGGGGGGCTTAATAGCAATCAGCCCCAGCATTTT. It codes for CATSRDRGGLNSNQPQHF.

This sequence joins TRBV10-2 and TRBJ2-1; D not certain. The CDR3 has 12 residues. V was clipped by 6 bases and J by 4 bases, with 7 bases between them. In germline, CDR1 is WSHSY, CDR2 SAAADI. The CDR3 sequence: CASRPDYNEQFF. The CDR3 DNA reads TGCGCCAGCAGGCCGGATTACAATGAGCAGTTCTTC.

In this sample, this clone turned up once. The chain links TRBV2 to TRBJ2-5; no firm D call. The CDR3 contains 14 residues. The germline CDR1 and CDR2 sequences are SNHLY and FYNNEI. Between the trimmed V and J ends, which lost 7 bases and 1 base, there was a span of 13 bases. CDR3 bases: TGTGCCAGCATCGGAAGGCCGGCCCAAGAGACCCAGTACTTC. It is translated as CASIGRPAQETQYF.

The rearrangement uses TRBV27 and TRBJ2-1; D is unclear. From germline, CDR1 is MNHEY and CDR2 SMNVEV (reference sequence). The CDR3 sequence is 15 residues long. The ends were cut back, 1 base at V and 1 base at J, with 8 bases in the middle. The CDR3, as DNA: TGTGCCAGCAGTTTATTGGGGTATTCCTACAATGAGCAGTTCTTC. Its protein is CASSLLGYSYNEQFF.

The genes are TRBV19 and TRBJ2-1, with a weak D call TRBD1 (5 bases). CDR1 is LNHDA and CDR2 is SQIVND in the germline V gene (reference sequence). Trimming took 10 bases from V and 6 from J, leaving 16 bases between them. The CDR3 is 13 residues long. The CDR3 protein is CATGEWGLNEQFF. For the CDR3, the DNA is TGTGCCACCGGCGAGTGGGGCCTCAATGAGCAGTTCTTC.

The gene calls are TRBV4-1 and TRBJ2-3; D remains unclear. This CDR3 comprises 12 residues. Germline V gives CDR1 MGHRA, CDR2 YSYEKL. Trimming left V 0 bases short and J 11 bases short, with 9 bases between. The chain's CDR3 is CASSQDHSVQYF. CDR3 bases: TGCGCCAGCAGCCAAGACCATTCGGTGCAGTATTTT.

The gene calls are TRBV5-1 and TRBJ1-2; tentative D call: TRBD1 (5 bases). The CDR3 loop spans 15 amino acids. Per germline, CDR1 SGHRS and CDR2 YFSETQ. V was pared by 0 bases and J by 4 bases, with 13 bases between. CDR3 nucleotides: TGCGCCAGCAGCTTGGTGGGGGGACCAACCTATGGCTACACCTTC. Protein: CASSLVGGPTYGYTF. The whole variable domain, filled in from reference TRBV5-1 and TRBJ1-2, reads KAGVTQTPRYLIKTRGQQVTLSCSPISGHRSVSWYQQTPGQGLQFLFEYFSETQRNKGNFPGRFSGRQFSNSRSEMNVSTLELGDSALYLCASSLVGGPTYGYTFGSGTRLTVV.

The count of this clone is one. V and J are TRBV3-1 (or the pseudogene TRBV3-2) and TRBJ2-6; D is uncertain. CDR3 length equals 13 residues. Trimming cost V 4 bases and J 6 bases, with 7 bases left between them. Germline CDR1 and CDR2: LGHDT and YNNKEL (reference sequence). The CDR3 is CASSLRQANVLTF. The CDR3 nucleotides are TGTGCCAGCAGCCTCCGGCAGGCCAACGTCCTGACTTTC.

The chain has TRBV19 and TRBJ2-7; 7 nucleotides agree with TRBD1. CDR3 size: 16 residues. V shed 3 bases, J shed 0 bases, and the junction held 8 bases outside the gene matches. CDR1 and CDR2 (germline): LNHDA, SQIVND (reference sequence). CDR3 sequence: CASSMGKGASSYEQYF. The CDR3 region has the DNA TGTGCCAGTAGTATGGGGAAGGGGGCAAGCTCCTACGAGCAGTACTTC.

V and J are TRBV29-1 and TRBJ1-1; no firm D call. V lost 7 bases to trimming and J lost 2 bases, with 11 bases between them. The CDR3 has 12 residues. Looked up from germline, CDR1 is SQVTM and CDR2 is ANQGSEA. The CDR3 reads CSARPPNTEAFF. DNA of the CDR3: TGCAGCGCCCGGCCCCCTAACACTGAAGCTTTCTTT.

V usage is TRBV4-1 and J usage is TRBJ1-1; TRBD1 is a possible D gene (5 bases). Germline CDR1 reads MGHRA; CDR2 reads YSYEKL. The CDR3 loop spans 15 amino acids. V was pared by 3 bases and J by 0 bases, with 11 bases between. In DNA form, the CDR3 reads TGCGCCAGCAGCCACACCGGGACGGTGAACACTGAAGCTTTCTTT. It codes for CASSHTGTVNTEAFF.

This clone appeared a single time. CDR3 sequence reads: CASSFWSGGIPLRQYF. DNA for the CDR3: TGTGCCAGCAGCTTCTGGTCGGGGGGAATCCCTTTAAGGCAGTACTTC. The J gene is TRBJ2-7, the V gene TRBV3-1 (or the pseudogene TRBV3-2), with 7 positions matching TRBD2. CDR3 length: 16 amino acids. V trimming: 5 bases; J trimming: 9 bases; junction bases outside the gene matches: 19. Germline CDR1 and CDR2: LGHDT and YNNKEL (reference sequence).

The chain has TRBV4-1 and TRBJ2-2, with no clear D. The germline V gene encodes CDR1 MGHRA and CDR2 YSYEKL. The V end was cut by 1 base, the J end by 1 base, with 7 bases between. The CDR3 spans 15 residues. The DNA of the CDR3 is TGCGCCAGCAGCCAAGTACATCGGAACACCGGGGAGCTGTTTTTT. Its protein product is CASSQVHRNTGELFF.

The CDR3 is CAIKASGSNEQFF. CDR3 bases: TGTGCCATCAAGGCTAGCGGGAGCAATGAGCAGTTCTTC. The genes are TRBV10-3 and TRBJ2-1; TRBD2 agrees at 10 bases. The junction had 3 bases not matched to a gene; V was cut back by 7 bases and J by 6 bases. The CDR3 runs 13 residues. Germline loops: CDR1 ENHRY, CDR2 SYGVKD.

The rearrangement uses TRBV3-1 (or the pseudogene TRBV3-2) and TRBJ2-5; 15 positions agree with TRBD2. Germline-derived CDR1 and CDR2 are LGHDT and YNNKEL (reference sequence). This CDR3 is 16 amino acids long. With V trimmed by 4 bases and J by 2 bases, 2 bases remained unmatched. The CDR3 reads CASSLGLAGGQETQYF. The CDR3 DNA reads TGTGCCAGCAGCCTTGGACTAGCGGGGGGGCAAGAGACCCAGTACTTC.

The chain uses TRBV24-1 and TRBJ2-7, with D possibly TRBD1 on 6 matching bases. This CDR3 is 15 amino acids long. Germline values: CDR1 KGHDR, CDR2 SFDVKD. Trimming pared 1 base from V and 5 bases from J, leaving 14 bases between. CDR3 nucleotides: TGTGCCACCAGTGATTTCACGGGCAGGGACAACGAGCAGTACTTC. Residues: CATSDFTGRDNEQYF.

The gene calls are TRBV7-9 and TRBJ1-1; D unresolved. Germline lookup yields CDR1 SEHNR and CDR2 FQNEAQ (reference sequence). The CDR3 length is 13 residues. V was pared by 5 bases and J by 1 base, with 8 bases between. DNA for the CDR3: TGTGCCAGCAGCCAAAAGGGGAACACTGAAGCTTTCTTT. It specifies CASSQKGNTEAFF.

The count of this clone is one. The chain links TRBV2 to TRBJ1-3; 7 bases are shared with TRBD1. The CDR3 covers 16 residues. The V and J ends lost 0 bases and 4 bases, in that order; junction bases with no gene match: 6. From germline, CDR1 is SNHLY and CDR2 FYNNEI. The CDR3 spells CASSEAKTGLGNTIYF. The DNA of the CDR3 is TGTGCCAGCAGTGAAGCTAAGACAGGGCTGGGAAACACCATATATTTT.

This clone was observed a single time. This chain connects TRBV29-1 to TRBJ2-3; 10 bases are a match to TRBD1. The CDR3 runs to 15 residues. Germline lookup yields CDR1 SQVTM and CDR2 ANQGSEA. After removal of 2 bases from V and 6 bases from J, the junction contained 8 bases not matched to a gene. Written as DNA, the CDR3 is TGCAGCGTTGAAACCGGGACAGGGGAGTCGGATACGCAGTATTTT. Amino acid sequence: CSVETGTGESDTQYF.

This chain joins TRBV29-1 and TRBJ2-1; 7 nucleotides line up with TRBD1. The CDR3 extends over 14 amino acids. CDR1 is SQVTM, CDR2 ANQGSEA, per germline. Unmatched junction bases numbered 7, after V lost 6 bases and J lost 2 bases. CDR3 sequence (DNA): TGCAGCGTCAGACAGGGTAACACCTACAATGAGCAGTTCTTC. This codes for CSVRQGNTYNEQFF.

The chain recombines TRBV2 with TRBJ1-6, with TRBD1 as a possible D gene (5 bases). This CDR3 is built from 12 residues. V lost 7 bases and J lost 6, with 7 bases in between. CDR1 SNHLY and CDR2 FYNNEI come from the germline V gene. As DNA, the CDR3 is TGTGCCAGCACCAGGGCTAATTCACCCCTCCACTTT. It yields the protein CASTRANSPLHF. The complete variable domain, with remaining parts taken from reference TRBV2 and TRBJ1-6, reads EPEVTQTPSHQVTQMGQEVILRCVPISNHLYFYWYRQILGQKVEFLVSFYNNEISEKSEIFDDQFSVERPDGSNFTLKIRSTKLEDSAMYFCASTRANSPLHFGNGTRLTVT.